Presented here are 18 T cell receptor beta chains from one specimen sequenced in a study of shared clonotypes between healthy human individuals. The assay was immunoSEQ multiplex PCR, and TCRdb's table has in-frame clones only and misses some. This table holds 800,000 to 1,200,000 clones, roughly 74% found once. Material for sequencing was memory CD4+ T cells from PBMCs. The sample's subset: CD45RA-negative fraction. The receptors here all came from a man between 18 and 35 years old in good health. Some clones in this sample may be carry-over from other donors' samples.

This clone was counted a single time. This chain uses TRBV9 with TRBJ2-1; 8 nucleotides agree with TRBD2. V shed 4 bases and J 10 bases; nucleotides not matched to a gene: 4. This CDR3 is built from 12 residues. In germline, CDR1 is SGDLS, CDR2 YYNGEE. CDR3 sequence (DNA): TGTGCCAGCAGCCCGGGGGGGCGGGAGCAGTTCTTC. This gives the protein CASSPGGREQFF.

The V call is TRBV10-3, the J call TRBJ2-3; 11 bases are a match to TRBD1. The CDR3 extends over 15 amino acids. Germline loops: CDR1 ENHRY, CDR2 SYGVKD. V lost 6 bases to trimming and J lost 6 bases; unmatched junction nucleotides: 8. This CDR3 is CAISSGTGGMDTQYF. CDR3 nucleotide sequence: TGTGCCATCAGCTCCGGGACAGGGGGAATGGATACGCAGTATTTT.

This clone occurred once. The V gene is TRBV30, the J gene TRBJ1-1; unclear D gene. Looked up from germline, CDR1 is GTSNPN and CDR2 is SVGIG (reference sequence). CDR3 size: 15 residues. V was shortened by 0 bases and J by 1 base, with 12 bases between the two germline ends. CDR3 DNA sequence: TGTGCCTGGAGTGTACTACCAGACCAGAACACTGAAGCTTTCTTT. It specifies CAWSVLPDQNTEAFF. Full variable domain (outside the CDR3, taken from reference TRBV30 and TRBJ1-1): SQTIHQWPATLVQPVGSPLSLECTVEGTSNPNLYWYRQAAGRGLQLLFYSVGIGQISSEVPQNLSASRPQDRQFILSSKKLLLSDSGFYLCAWSVLPDQNTEAFFGQGTRLTVV.

The rearrangement links TRBV5-4 to TRBJ2-1; TRBD1 aligns across 7 bases. Germline trimming cut 4 bases from V and 0 bases from J; bases unmatched to any gene: 7. The CDR3 has 16 amino acids. The germline gives CDR1 SGHNT, CDR2 YYREEE (reference sequence). The CDR3 region is CASSRDRKSSYNEQFF. The DNA of the CDR3 is TGTGCCAGCAGCCGGGACAGAAAAAGCTCCTACAATGAGCAGTTCTTC.

The chain recombines TRBV5-8 with TRBJ1-1; D is ambiguous. The CDR3 is 11 amino acids. Germline CDR1 is SGHTS and CDR2 is YDEGEE. V lost 1 base to trimming and J lost 8 bases, with 6 bases between them. The CDR3, as DNA: TGTGCCAGCAGCTTGATGACAGAAGCTTTCTTT. It translates to CASSLMTEAFF.

This clone appeared a few times. The chain uses TRBV27 and TRBJ1-2; 10 nucleotides align to TRBD1. The CDR3 covers 17 residues. Germline trimming cut 5 bases from V and 4 bases from J; bases unmatched to any gene: 13. Germline CDR1 is MNHEY and CDR2 is SMNVEV (reference sequence). The CDR3 nucleotides read TGTGCCAGCAGTACCTACGGGACAGGGGCGACTGGCTATGGCTACACCTTC. Translated, it gives CASSTYGTGATGYGYTF.

The chain combines TRBV5-1 with TRBJ2-3; D might be TRBD1 or TRBD2, each matching 5 bases. CDR1 is SGHRS, CDR2 YFSETQ, per germline. V was pared by 3 bases and J by 4 bases, with 9 bases between. The CDR3 is 13 amino acids. Here the CDR3 DNA reads TGCGCCAGCAGCTCAGGGACCTCAGATACGCAGTATTTT. Its translation is CASSSGTSDTQYF.

The chain uses TRBV5-1 and TRBJ1-2, with D tentatively TRBD1 (5 bases). Trimming removed 0 bases at V and 6 bases at J, with 12 bases between. Germline loops: CDR1 SGHRS, CDR2 YFSETQ. CDR3 length equals 14 residues. The CDR3 loop reads CASSLAGGGDGYTF. CDR3 DNA: TGCGCCAGCAGCTTGGCCGGCGGGGGAGATGGCTACACCTTC. Variable domain in full (rest from reference TRBV5-1 and TRBJ1-2): KAGVTQTPRYLIKTRGQQVTLSCSPISGHRSVSWYQQTPGQGLQFLFEYFSETQRNKGNFPGRFSGRQFSNSRSEMNVSTLELGDSALYLCASSLAGGGDGYTFGSGTRLTVV.

V is TRBV28 and J is TRBJ2-3, with 9 positions matching TRBD2. This CDR3 is 15 amino acids long. Trimming took 4 bases from V and 3 from J; bases not matched to a gene: 5. The germline gives CDR1 MDHEN, CDR2 SYDVKM. CDR3 loop: CASSSSSGITDTQYF. In DNA form, the CDR3 reads TGTGCCAGCAGTTCATCTAGCGGGATTACAGATACGCAGTATTTT.

This sequence joins TRBV4-1 and TRBJ2-3; 9 nucleotides align to TRBD2. The J segment lost 1 base and the V segment lost 1 base, leaving 3 bases of the junction unmatched. The germline gives CDR1 MGHRA, CDR2 YSYEKL. The CDR3 runs to 16 residues. CDR3 amino acids: CASSQGPSGGTDTQYF. The CDR3 DNA is TGCGCCAGCAGCCAAGGTCCTAGCGGGGGCACAGATACGCAGTATTTT.

V is TRBV4-3 and J is TRBJ1-5; 7 bases match TRBD1. Germline V lookup: CDR1 LGHNA, CDR2 YSLEER. This CDR3 has 14 amino acids. V shed 0 bases, J shed 7 bases, and the junction held 3 bases outside the gene matches. DNA for the CDR3: TGCGCCAGCAGCCAAGACACAGGGGTGCAGCCCCAGCATTTT. Encoded protein: CASSQDTGVQPQHF.

The sample holds one count of this clone. The CDR3, as DNA: TGTGCCAGCAGCCGCCCCCCAGGGGAAACCAATGAAAAACTGTTTTTT. Translated: CASSRPPGETNEKLFF. The chain links TRBV7-6 to TRBJ1-4; possible D gene TRBD1, 6 bases. This CDR3 has 16 amino acids. Trimming removed 5 bases from V and 5 bases from J, with 18 bases in between. Germline loops: CDR1 SGHVS, CDR2 FNYEAQ.

There are a few counts of this clone. The V gene is TRBV9, the J gene TRBJ2-5; a weak D match, TRBD1 (5 bases). CDR3 length equals 17 residues. V was cut by 4 bases and J by 5 bases, with 24 bases left in between. Germline V lookup: CDR1 SGDLS, CDR2 YYNGEE. CDR3 sequence reads: CASSTLPGLGPSETQYF. In DNA, the CDR3 is TGTGCCAGCAGCACCCTCCCGGGTTTGGGGCCCTCGGAGACCCAGTACTTC.

The rearrangement joins TRBV5-1 to TRBJ2-3, with 16 nucleotides matching TRBD2. CDR1 and CDR2 (germline): SGHRS, YFSETQ. The CDR3 is 19 amino acids. After removal of 5 bases from V and 0 bases from J, the junction contained 9 bases not matched to a gene. The CDR3 DNA sequence: TGCGCCAGCAGTTCACCCGGGACTAGCGGGAGGGCTAGCACAGATACGCAGTATTTT. This encodes CASSSPGTSGRASTDTQYF. The variable domain in full, completed from reference TRBV5-1 and TRBJ2-3, reads KAGVTQTPRYLIKTRGQQVTLSCSPISGHRSVSWYQQTPGQGLQFLFEYFSETQRNKGNFPGRFSGRQFSNSRSEMNVSTLELGDSALYLCASSSPGTSGRASTDTQYFGPGTRLTVL.

This clone was observed once. This chain links TRBV5-1 with TRBJ1-4, with unresolved D. Germline V gene sequence: CDR1 SGHRS, CDR2 YFSETQ. Deletions cut 0 bases from V and 0 bases from J, with 6 bases between. This CDR3 has 15 amino acids. The CDR3 bases are TGCGCCAGCAGCTTGGCCCGGTCAACTAATGAAAAACTGTTTTTT. It is translated as CASSLARSTNEKLFF.

The rearrangement uses TRBV5-4 and TRBJ2-1; weak D call: TRBD1 (7 bases). The germline CDR1 and CDR2 sequences are SGHNT and YYREEE (reference sequence). The CDR3 extends over 15 amino acids. V lost 4 bases, J lost 2 bases, and 13 bases lay in between. CDR3 nucleotide sequence: TGTGCCAGCAGCAGACAGGGAGGAACCTACAATGAGCAGTTCTTC. The encoded protein is CASSRQGGTYNEQFF.

V is TRBV5-4 and J is TRBJ2-3, with TRBD2 identical over 9 bases. Germline CDR1 reads SGHNT; CDR2 reads YYREEE (reference sequence). The CDR3 is 16 amino acids. V lost 1 base and J lost 4; bases outside the gene matches: 7. DNA of the CDR3: TGTGCCAGCAGCTTGTATGCGGGAGGGCGGGCAGATACGCAGTATTTT. This sequence encodes CASSLYAGGRADTQYF.

The V gene is TRBV19, the J gene TRBJ2-5, with 14 bases fitting TRBD2. Germline lookup yields CDR1 LNHDA and CDR2 SQIVND (reference sequence). The CDR3 has 17 residues. Losses at the gene ends were 4 bases for V and 6 bases for J; bases not matched to a gene: 10. The chain's CDR3 is CASSTSGTSGGRKTQYF. The CDR3 nucleotides are TGTGCCAGTAGTACCTCCGGGACTAGCGGGGGCCGGAAGACCCAGTACTTC.